Only a few counts were recorded for the clone carrying this T cell receptor beta chain. Its antigen is undetermined. PCR was performed using 60 Vbeta and 13 Jbeta primers. The assay was immunoSEQ multiplex PCR, and TCRdb's table has in-frame clones only and misses some. The sample has 150,000 to 200,000 clones, 75% to 90% seen once. This sample was included in a study of cytomegalovirus exposure and HLA in healthy donors. Whole-study findings and limits: The authors listed 150 or so TCR beta chains as cytomegalovirus-associated. Immune exposure was documented only through CMV serostatus.

Trimming pared 6 bases from V and 8 bases from J, leaving 10 bases between. The CDR3 has 12 amino acids. Germline V CDR1 and CDR2: MNHNY, SVGAGI (reference sequence). The chain carries TRBV6-6 and TRBJ1-4; D not certain. Source material: PBMCs. This TCR was recovered from a male donor in good health and CMV-seropositive. The CDR3 region has the DNA TGTGCCAGCAGCCCTCACAGAGAAAAACTGTTTTTT. Protein: CASSPHREKLFF.